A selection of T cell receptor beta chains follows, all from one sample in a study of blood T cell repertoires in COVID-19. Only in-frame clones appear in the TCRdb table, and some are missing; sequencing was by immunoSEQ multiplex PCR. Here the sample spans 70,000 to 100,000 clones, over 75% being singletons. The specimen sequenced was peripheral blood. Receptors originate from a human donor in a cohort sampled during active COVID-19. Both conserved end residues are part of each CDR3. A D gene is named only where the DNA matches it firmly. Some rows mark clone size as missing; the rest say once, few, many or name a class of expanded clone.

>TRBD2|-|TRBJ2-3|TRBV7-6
CASSLGVLAGAGSTDTQYF
TGTGCCAGCAGCTTAGGTGTCCTAGCGGGAGCAGGAAGCACAGATACGCAGTATTTT
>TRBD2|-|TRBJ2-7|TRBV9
CASSVFGGGPYEQYF
TGTGCCAGCAGCGTATTCGGGGGAGGGCCGTACGAGCAGTACTTC
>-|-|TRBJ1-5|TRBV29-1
CSVATGEYQPQHF
TGCAGCGTTGCTACAGGCGAATATCAGCCCCAGCATTTT
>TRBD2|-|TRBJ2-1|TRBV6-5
CASSWTSGTPNEQFF
TGTGCCAGCAGTTGGACTAGCGGGACGCCTAATGAGCAGTTCTTC
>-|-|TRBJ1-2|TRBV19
CASSRQSDYGYTF
TGTGCCAGTAGTAGACAGTCCGACTATGGCTACACCTTC
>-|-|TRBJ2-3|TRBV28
CASQGSFDTQYF
TGTGCCAGCCAGGGAAGTTTCGATACGCAGTATTTT
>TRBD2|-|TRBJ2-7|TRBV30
CAGTSGGNEQYF
TGTGCCGGGACTAGCGGGGGGAACGAGCAGTACTTC
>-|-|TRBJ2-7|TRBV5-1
CASSLLGVTYEQYF
TGCGCCAGCAGCTTGTTAGGGGTCACCTACGAGCAGTACTTC
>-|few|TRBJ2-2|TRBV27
CASSFLAGAAGELFF
TGTGCCAGCAGTTTTCTAGCTGGAGCGGCCGGGGAGCTGTTTTTT
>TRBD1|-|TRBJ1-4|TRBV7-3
CASSLLDRADEKLFF
TGTGCCAGCAGCCTACTAGACAGGGCGGATGAAAAACTGTTTTTT
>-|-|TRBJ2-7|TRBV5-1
CASSFGDEQYF
TGCGCCAGCAGCTTCGGTGACGAGCAGTACTTC
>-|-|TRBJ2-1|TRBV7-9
CASSPYGGRDNEQFF
TGTGCCAGCAGCCCGTACGGGGGGCGAGATAATGAGCAGTTCTTC
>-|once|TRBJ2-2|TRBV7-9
CASSPGPNTGELFF
TGTGCCAGCAGCCCAGGGCCCAACACCGGGGAGCTGTTTTTT
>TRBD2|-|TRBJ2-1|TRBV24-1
CATSDLPGREVRGEQFF
TGTGCCACCAGTGATTTGCCAGGGCGGGAGGTCCGTGGTGAGCAGTTCTTC
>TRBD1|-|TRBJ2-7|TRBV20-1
CSASLSGTGPLRQYF
TGCAGTGCTAGTTTGAGTGGGACAGGGCCCCTCAGGCAGTACTTC
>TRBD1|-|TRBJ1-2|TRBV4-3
CASSQSGTGGNGYTF
TGCGCCAGCAGCCAATCGGGGACAGGGGGTAATGGCTACACCTTC
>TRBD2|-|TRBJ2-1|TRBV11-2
CASSAGRASDEQFF
TGTGCCAGCAGCGCCGGGAGGGCCTCGGATGAGCAGTTCTTC
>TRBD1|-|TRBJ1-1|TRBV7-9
CASSTGQGRAEAFF
TGTGCCAGCAGCACCGGACAGGGTCGCGCTGAAGCTTTCTTT
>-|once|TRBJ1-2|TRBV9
CASSETTDYGYTF
TGTGCCAGCAGCGAGACTACGGACTATGGCTACACCTTC
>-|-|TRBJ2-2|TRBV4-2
CASSPWVADNTGELFF
TGTGCCAGCAGCCCCTGGGTAGCGGATAACACCGGGGAGCTGTTTTTT
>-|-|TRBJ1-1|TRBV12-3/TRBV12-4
CASSFLSNTEAFF
TGTGCCAGCAGTTTTTTATCGAACACTGAAGCTTTCTTT
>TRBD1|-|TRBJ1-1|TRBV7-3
CASSADRGNTEAFF
TGTGCCAGCAGCGCCGACAGGGGGAACACTGAAGCTTTCTTT
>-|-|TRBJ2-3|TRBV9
CASSAMSTDTQYF
TGTGCCAGCAGCGCAATGAGTACTGATACGCAGTATTTT
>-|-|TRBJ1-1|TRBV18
CASSPGQNTEAFF
TGTGCCAGCTCACCAGGACAGAACACTGAAGCTTTCTTT
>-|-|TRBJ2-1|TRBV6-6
CASSYSRVYNEQFF
TGTGCCAGCAGTTACTCCCGAGTCTACAATGAGCAGTTCTTC
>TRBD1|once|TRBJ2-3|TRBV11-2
CASSLGGQGIVHTQYF
TGTGCCAGCAGCTTAGGAGGACAGGGGATTGTACATACGCAGTATTTT
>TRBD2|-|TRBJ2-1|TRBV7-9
CASSFLAGVYNEQFF
TGTGCCAGCAGCTTCCTAGCGGGAGTTTACAATGAGCAGTTCTTC
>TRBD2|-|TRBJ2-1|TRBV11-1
CASSLRTSGNNNEQFF
TGTGCCAGCAGCTTGAGGACTAGCGGAAACAACAATGAGCAGTTCTTC
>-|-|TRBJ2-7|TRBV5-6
CASSLYGNYEQYF
TGTGCCAGCAGCTTGTACGGGAACTACGAGCAGTACTTC
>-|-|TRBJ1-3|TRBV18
CASSGRGSGNTIYF
TGTGCCAGCTCCGGCAGGGGATCTGGAAACACCATATATTTT
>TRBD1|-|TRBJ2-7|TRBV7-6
CASTFRALRGQGRYEQYF
TGTGCCAGCACCTTTAGAGCACTAAGAGGACAGGGCCGATACGAGCAGTACTTC
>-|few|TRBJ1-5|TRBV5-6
CASSLGGQFSNQPQHF
TGTGCCAGCAGCTTAGGTGGACAGTTTAGCAATCAGCCCCAGCATTTT
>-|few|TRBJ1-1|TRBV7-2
CASSLLVSEPEAFF
TGTGCCAGCAGCTTATTGGTGAGTGAGCCTGAAGCTTTCTTT
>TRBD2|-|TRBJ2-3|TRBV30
CAWTGLATDTQYF
TGTGCCTGGACTGGACTAGCGACAGATACGCAGTATTTT
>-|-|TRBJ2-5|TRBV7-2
CASSLTSSQETQYF
TGTGCCAGCAGCTTAACTAGCAGCCAAGAGACCCAGTACTTC
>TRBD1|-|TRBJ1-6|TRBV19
CASSPGQGVYSPLHF
TGTGCCAGTAGTCCGGGACAGGGAGTTTACTCACCCCTCCACTTT
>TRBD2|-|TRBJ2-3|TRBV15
CATSREASGSLDTQYF
TGTGCCACCAGCAGAGAGGCTAGCGGGAGTCTGGATACGCAGTATTTT
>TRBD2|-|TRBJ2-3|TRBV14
CASSQDGGVQDTQYF
TGTGCCAGCAGCCAAGATGGGGGGGTGCAAGATACGCAGTATTTT
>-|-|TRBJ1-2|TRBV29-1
CSVERTYYGYTF
TGCAGCGTTGAAAGGACATACTATGGCTACACCTTC
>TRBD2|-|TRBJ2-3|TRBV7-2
CASSLGSGGARTDTQYF
TGTGCCAGCAGCTTAGGTAGCGGGGGGGCCCGAACAGATACGCAGTATTTT
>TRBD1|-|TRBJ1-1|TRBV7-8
CASSSDRGLKAFF
TGTGCCAGCAGCTCGGACAGGGGGCTGAAAGCTTTCTTT
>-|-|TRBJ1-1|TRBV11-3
CASSFVVGTEAFF
TGTGCCAGCAGCTTTGTAGTTGGCACTGAAGCTTTCTTT
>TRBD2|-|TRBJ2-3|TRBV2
CASRREADSDTQYF
TGTGCCAGCAGACGGGAGGCAGATTCAGATACGCAGTATTTT
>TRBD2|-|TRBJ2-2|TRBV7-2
CASSLAVGLENTGELFF
TGTGCCAGCAGCTTAGCCGTTGGACTAGAGAACACCGGGGAGCTGTTTTTT
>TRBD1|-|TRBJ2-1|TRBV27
CASSPRDRVFREQFF
TGTGCCAGCAGTCCTCGGGACAGGGTCTTCCGTGAGCAGTTCTTC
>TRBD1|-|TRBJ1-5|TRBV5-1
CASSTGTGRGPQHF
TGCGCCAGCAGCACCGGGACAGGGAGGGGTCCCCAGCATTTT
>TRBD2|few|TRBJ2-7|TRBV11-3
CASSLTGTSGRWSDEQYF
TGTGCCAGCAGCTTGACCGGGACTAGCGGGAGGTGGTCGGACGAGCAGTACTTC
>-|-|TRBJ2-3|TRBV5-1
CASSLAPDTQYF
TGCGCCAGCAGCTTGGCTCCAGATACGCAGTATTTT
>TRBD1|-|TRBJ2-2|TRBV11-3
CASSFRTGVTGELFF
TGTGCCAGCAGCTTCCGGACAGGGGTTACCGGGGAGCTGTTTTTT
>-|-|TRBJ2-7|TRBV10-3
CAISESVMTAYEQYF
TGTGCCATCAGTGAGTCGGTGATGACAGCCTACGAGCAGTACTTC
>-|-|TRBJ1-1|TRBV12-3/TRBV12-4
CASSLTVGEAFF
TGTGCCAGCAGTTTAACAGTTGGTGAAGCTTTCTTT
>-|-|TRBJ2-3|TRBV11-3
CASSFGGDTDTQYF
TGTGCCAGCAGCTTTGGCGGGGACACAGATACGCAGTATTTT
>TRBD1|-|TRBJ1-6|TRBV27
CASRRYTDRPNSPLHF
TGTGCCAGCCGCAGATACACGGACAGGCCGAATTCACCCCTCCACTTT
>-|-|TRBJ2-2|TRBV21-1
CASSKLERGNTGELFF
TGTGCCAGCAGCAAATTAGAGCGGGGGAACACCGGGGAGCTGTTTTTT
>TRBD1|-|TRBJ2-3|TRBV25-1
CASSEPVGGQGEDTQYF
TGTGCCAGCAGTGAGCCGGTGGGGGGACAGGGGGAAGATACGCAGTATTTT
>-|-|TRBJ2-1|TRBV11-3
CASSSRGRSSYNEQFF
TGTGCCAGCAGCTCAAGGGGCAGGAGCTCCTACAATGAGCAGTTCTTC
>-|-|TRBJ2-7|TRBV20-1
CSASQGPYEQYF
TGCAGTGCTAGTCAGGGTCCCTACGAGCAGTACTTC